This record covers a single T cell receptor beta chain. The CDR3 covers 14 residues. Trimming removed 5 bases from V and 4 bases from J; junction bases left unmatched: 6. Germline CDR1 and CDR2: LNHNV and YYDKDF (reference sequence). The PCR contained 60 Vbeta and 13 Jbeta primers. The authors' processing: A follow-up analysis tallied tens of millions of unique TCR beta chains, roughly 10 million shared. The assay was immunoSEQ multiplex PCR, and TCRdb's table has in-frame clones only and misses some. Clone size and the V and J calls come from that table; the DNA yielded D and trimming. Among about 150,000 clones, approximately 72% were seen once, and the ten largest hold over 2.5%. This sample is drawn from a study of cytomegalovirus exposure and HLA in healthy donors.

The sample consisted of PBMCs. The gene calls are TRBV15 and TRBJ1-2; 8 bases are a match to TRBD1. The receptor's source is a man younger than 35 in good health and CMV-seronegative. The CDR3 sequence is CATSYRGGSYGYTF. The DNA for the CDR3 is TGTGCCACCAGCTACAGGGGGGGAAGCTATGGCTACACCTTC.